Listed below are T cell receptor beta chains from one sample, sequenced in a study of cytomegalovirus exposure and HLA in healthy donors. Sequencing was performed with immunoSEQ multiplex PCR; in TCRdb, only in-frame clones are kept and a portion is missing. The table records roughly 150,000 clones, more than 75% of them present only once. Sequences were obtained from PBMCs. The receptors were gathered from a woman between 40 and 50 years old in good health and CMV-seronegative. Each CDR3 is given with its conserved first and last residue. A D gene is named only where the DNA matches it firmly. Clone size is stated in some rows and not others, as once, few, many or a class when expanded.

- TRBJ1-6 TRBV4-3 - TGCGCCAGCAGCCAAGAAATCCGGAGCTCCTATAATTCACCCCTCCACTTT CASSQEIRSSYNSPLHF
- TRBJ1-2 TRBV27 - TGTGCCAGCAGTCCGGAGGGGCCCCGACGACCCTATGGCTACACCTTC CASSPEGPRRPYGYTF
few TRBJ1-6 TRBV10-3 - TGTGCCATCAGTGAGTCGGTCAGGGGAAATTCACCCCTCCACTTT CAISESVRGNSPLHF
- TRBJ1-2 TRBV5-5 TRBD1 TGTGCCAGCAGCCCCGGGGACAGGGAAGACTATGGCTACACCTTC CASSPGDREDYGYTF
- TRBJ1-1 TRBV6-1 TRBD1 TGTGCCAGCATGAACAGGGGGCGGGCTGAAGCTTTCTTT CASMNRGRAEAFF
- TRBJ2-1 TRBV6-6 TRBD2 TGTGCCAGCAGTTACTCGACTAGCATGGGCAATGAGCAGTTCTTC CASSYSTSMGNEQFF
- TRBJ2-5 TRBV28 TRBD1 TGTGCCAGCAGTTTACTGGACAGGGATAGAGAGACCCAGTACTTC CASSLLDRDRETQYF
- TRBJ2-1 TRBV6-6 - TGTGCCAGCGTTGGAGGCAATGAGCAGTTCTTC CASVGGNEQFF
- TRBJ1-6 TRBV28 TRBD1 TGTGCCAGCAGTCGCTCGACAGGGGGCGCGAATTCACCCCTCCACTTT CASSRSTGGANSPLHF
- TRBJ2-3 TRBV19 - TGTGCCAGTACCTCCTATTATGTCAGGGCCCCAGATACGCAGTATTTT CASTSYYVRAPDTQYF
- TRBJ2-1 TRBV5-6 - TGTGCCAGCAGCTTGGAACTAGAGGTATTTGAGCAGTTCTTC CASSLELEVFEQFF
- TRBJ2-1 TRBV4-2 TRBD2 TGTGCCAGCAGCCAAGATATAAGCGGGGGGGCTTCTAGGTTCTTC CASSQDISGGASRFF
- TRBJ2-7 TRBV6-6 TRBD1 TGTGCCAGCAGTTCCGTAACACGGGACAGGAGGTACGAGCAGTACTTC CASSSVTRDRRYEQYF
- TRBJ1-2 TRBV6-1 TRBD1 TGTGCCAGCAGTGTACAGGGGACTCCTGGCTACACCTTC CASSVQGTPGYTF
- TRBJ2-5 TRBV4-3 TRBD2 TGCGCCAGCAGCCCTACTAGCGGGGGTTCAGAGACCCAGTACTTC CASSPTSGGSETQYF
- TRBJ2-3 TRBV7-9 - TGTGCCAGCCAGGCCCGGCGGGACGATACGCAGTATTTT CASQARRDDTQYF
- TRBJ1-5 TRBV19 - TGTGCCAGTAGTAACGGGGGAAGCAATCAGCCCCAGCATTTT CASSNGGSNQPQHF
- TRBJ2-5 TRBV28 TRBD1 TGTGCCAGCAGTATAAGGACAGGGAAAGAGACCCAGTACTTC CASSIRTGKETQYF
- TRBJ2-2 TRBV29-1 TRBD1 TGCAGCGTAAGGGGGCGCGGCACCGGGGAGCTGTTTTTT CSVRGRGTGELFF
- TRBJ2-7 TRBV28 TRBD1 TGTGCCAGCAGTTTAAGGACAGGGTTACGGTACGAGCAGTACTTC CASSLRTGLRYEQYF
- TRBJ1-6 TRBV6-4 TRBD1 TGTGCCAGCAGTGACCTTGCAGGGGGCAATTCACCCCTCCACTTT CASSDLAGGNSPLHF
- TRBJ1-6 TRBV27 TRBD1 TGTGCCAGCACTACTCGTGGGACAGGGAAATCACCCCTCCACTTT CASTTRGTGKSPLHF
- TRBJ1-3 TRBV9 - TGTGCCAGCAGCCCTAGGACGCAGGGAGGAACTGGAAACACCATATATTTT CASSPRTQGGTGNTIYF
- TRBJ2-4 TRBV30 - TGTGCCTGGAGGGGTGCGACGAACAGTCAGTACTTC CAWRGATNSQYF
- TRBJ2-3 TRBV9 - TGTGCCAGCAGCGTAGGCCCCACAACCCGCACAGATACGCAGTATTTT CASSVGPTTRTDTQYF
- TRBJ2-1 TRBV28 TRBD2 TGTGCCAGCAGTTCTACCGCCGGGACTAGCGGACCGAAGAGCTCCTACAATGAGCAGTTCTTC CASSSTAGTSGPKSSYNEQFF
- TRBJ2-7 TRBV7-2 TRBD2 TGTGCCAGCAGCAGAACACTAGCGGGGGGATACGAGCAGTACTTC CASSRTLAGGYEQYF
few TRBJ2-7 TRBV5-1 TRBD1 TGCGCCAGCAGCGGGGTACAGGGGGCGGGCGAGCAGTACTTC CASSGVQGAGEQYF
- TRBJ2-1 TRBV27 TRBD1 TGTGCCAGCAGACCAAGTCCGGGACAGAAAACCTACAATGAGCAGTTCTTC CASRPSPGQKTYNEQFF
once TRBJ1-5 TRBV6-1 TRBD1 TGTGCCAGCGACAGGGGACCTAGCAATCAGCCCCAGCATTTT CASDRGPSNQPQHF
- TRBJ1-2 TRBV7-6 - TGTGCCAGCAGCCTTACGGACAGAAACTACTATGGCTACACCTTC CASSLTDRNYYGYTF
- TRBJ1-6 TRBV11-3 - TGTGCCAGCAGCTTAGATCGGGGTGTGAATTCACCCCTCCACTTT CASSLDRGVNSPLHF
- TRBJ1-5 TRBV10-3 - TGTGCCATCAGTGACCCCAACAGCAAAAATCAGCCCCAGCATTTT CAISDPNSKNQPQHF
- TRBJ2-7 TRBV19 - TGTGCCAGTAGTATGGGGCAGCCCTACGAGCAGTACTTC CASSMGQPYEQYF
few TRBJ1-1 TRBV19 - TGTGCCAGTATTCCCTCCCCGGACGTTACAGGGAACACTGAAGCTTTCTTT CASIPSPDVTGNTEAFF
- TRBJ2-3 TRBV5-4 - TGTGCCAGCAGCCCACAACGGGGGGCCCACACAGATACGCAGTATTTT CASSPQRGAHTDTQYF
- TRBJ1-6 TRBV21-1 - TGTGCCAGCAGCAAAGAGAACAGGGTGGATTCACCCCTCCACTTT CASSKENRVDSPLHF
few TRBJ2-2 TRBV29-1 - TGCAGCGTTGTAGGGGGTTCGAACACCGGGGAGCTGTTTTTT CSVVGGSNTGELFF
- TRBJ2-7 TRBV28 TRBD1 TGTGCCAGCAGTTTAAGGACAGGGTACTACGAGCAGTACTTC CASSLRTGYYEQYF
- TRBJ1-2 TRBV5-4 TRBD1 TGTGCCAGCAGCATCCCGGGACAGGGGGTCTATGGCTACACCTTC CASSIPGQGVYGYTF
- TRBJ1-1 TRBV2 - TGTGCCAGCAGTGAGCAGGAGAACACTGAAGCTTTCTTT CASSEQENTEAFF
- TRBJ2-5 TRBV7-9 - TGTGCCAGCAGCGCGCTAACAGGGCTCGGCGAGACCCAGTACTTC CASSALTGLGETQYF
- TRBJ1-2 TRBV7-9 - TGTGCCAGCAGCTTAGGGGGGGTCAACTATGGCTACACCTTC CASSLGGVNYGYTF
few TRBJ2-7 TRBV4-2 - TGTGCCAGCAGCCAAGACACTAACTACGAGCAGTACTTC CASSQDTNYEQYF